This T cell receptor beta chain derives from a study of T cells in Graves' hyperthyroidism and ophthalmopathy. In the case of this clonotype: The antigen remains unidentified. A much larger clone is a single base away; this may be a read error.

The study's findings and limits: The blood repertoire included most of the expanded thyroid clonotypes above 0.001.

Uncontrolled infection, other autoimmune disease, pregnancy or lactation led to exclusion. Researchers amplified the TCR beta CDR3 regions from RNA transcripts. An initial round of RT-PCR targeting the TCR CDR3 relied on the HTBI primer set. One entry per CDR3 protein, called by TCRdb with MiXCR from the multiplex PCR reads. The table has 600,000 or so distinct CDR3 sequences, about 14% seen once. CDR3 size: 15 residues. V trimming: 5 bases; J trimming: 6 bases; junction bases outside the gene matches: 9. Germline-derived CDR1 and CDR2 are MNHNS and SASEGT. The gene calls are TRBV6-1 and TRBJ2-1; 8 bases fit TRBD1. This clonotype was obtained from a woman in her forties or fifties with Graves' ophthalmopathy. The sequencing input was blood. CDR3 protein: CASSPGQAVINEQFF. The CDR3 region has the DNA TGTGCCAGCAGTCCGGGACAGGCGGTAATCAATGAGCAGTTCTTC.